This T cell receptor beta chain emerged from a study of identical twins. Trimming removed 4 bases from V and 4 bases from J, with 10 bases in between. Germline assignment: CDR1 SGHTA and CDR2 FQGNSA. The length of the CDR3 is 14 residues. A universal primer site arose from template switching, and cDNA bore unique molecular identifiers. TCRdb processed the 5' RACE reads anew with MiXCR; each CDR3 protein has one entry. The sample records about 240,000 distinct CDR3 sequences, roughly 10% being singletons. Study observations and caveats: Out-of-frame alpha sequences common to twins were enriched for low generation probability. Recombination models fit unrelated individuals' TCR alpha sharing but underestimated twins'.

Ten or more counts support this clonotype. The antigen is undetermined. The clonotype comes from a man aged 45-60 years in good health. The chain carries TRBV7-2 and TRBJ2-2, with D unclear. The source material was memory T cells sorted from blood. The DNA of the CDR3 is TGTGCCAGCAGCTCCTCTAGAACCACCGGGGAGCTGTTTTTT. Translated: CASSSSRTTGELFF.